These T cell receptor beta chains were read from a single sample in a study of long-term antiretroviral therapy in people with HIV. Measured with immunoSEQ multiplex PCR; TCRdb has only the in-frame clones, and not every one. This sample has roughly 28,000 clones; 80% occur once, and the top ten carry approximately 7%. The input for sequencing was unsorted PBMCs, taken 0.3 years after starting antiretroviral therapy. The receptors here all came from a man aged 35 to 55 with HIV. Both conserved end residues are part of each CDR3. The D gene is left open where the match is weak. Size is omitted from some rows. Given values are once, few, many or a class for expanded clones.

clone_size	d_call	v_call	j_call	cdr3_nt	cdr3_aa
-	-	TRBV29-1	TRBJ1-1	TGCAGCGTTGCCCAAGACGGGGCAGGGAACACTGAAGCTTTCTTT	CSVAQDGAGNTEAFF
once	-	TRBV9	TRBJ2-1	TGTGCCAGCAGCGGACAGGTAGTGGCATACAATGAGCAGTTCTTC	CASSGQVVAYNEQFF
-	-	TRBV25-1	TRBJ2-1	TGTGCCAGCAGTGAATACAGGAGGGTTAACAATGAGCAGTTCTTC	CASSEYRRVNNEQFF
-	-	TRBV5-1	TRBJ2-1	TGCGCCAGCAGGGCGGGGCAGGGTCGGAATGAGCAGTTCTTC	CASRAGQGRNEQFF
-	TRBD1	TRBV11-3	TRBJ2-1	TGTGCCAGCAGCCAACAGGGGCACAGCTACAATGAGCAGTTCTTC	CASSQQGHSYNEQFF
-	TRBD2	TRBV5-1	TRBJ2-5	TGCGCCAGCAGCTGGGGGGGAGGGCTGGAGACCCAGTACTTC	CASSWGGGLETQYF
-	-	TRBV19	TRBJ1-1	TGTGCCAGTAGTATAACGAGGGACACTGAAGCTTTCTTT	CASSITRDTEAFF
-	TRBD2	TRBV27	TRBJ2-7	TGTGCCAGCAGTTTAAGCGGGAGCTCCTACGAGCAGTACTTC	CASSLSGSSYEQYF
few	-	TRBV18	TRBJ1-6	TGTGCCAGCTCACCATTCAGGGAGGCCTCCCTAAATTCACCCCTCCACTTT	CASSPFREASLNSPLHF
-	-	TRBV4-3	TRBJ2-7	TGCGCCAGCAGCCGAAACCGGGTCCCGGGTTGGGAGCAGTACTTC	CASSRNRVPGWEQYF
-	TRBD1	TRBV18	TRBJ2-1	TGTGCCAGCTCCCTCCTCGGACAGGGAAGAGACAATGAGCAGTTCTTC	CASSLLGQGRDNEQFF
-	-	TRBV6-5	TRBJ2-5	TGTGCCAGCAGTTACTCGTTGCAGTGGGGAGGGACCCAGTACTTC	CASSYSLQWGGTQYF
-	-	TRBV9	TRBJ2-7	TGTGCCAGCAGCGTAGACGGAAAATACGAGCAGTACTTC	CASSVDGKYEQYF
-	-	TRBV10-3	TRBJ1-6	TGTGCCATCAAGGGGGACATTGAAAATTCACCCCTCCACTTT	CAIKGDIENSPLHF
-	TRBD1	TRBV10-1	TRBJ1-5	TGCGCCAGCAGTGAGCGTGACCGGGACAGGGGGCCTTATAGCAATCAGCCCCAGCATTTT	CASSERDRDRGPYSNQPQHF
-	-	TRBV19	TRBJ2-7	TGTGCCAGTAGTATAGTCGGAGGGGTAACCTACGAGCAGTACTTC	CASSIVGGVTYEQYF
-	TRBD2	TRBV28	TRBJ2-7	TGTGCCAGCAGTTTGACTAGCGGGGGCTCCTACGAGCAGTACTTC	CASSLTSGGSYEQYF
-	-	TRBV25-1	TRBJ2-7	TGTGCCACCGGGGACACCTACGACGAGCAGTACTTC	CATGDTYDEQYF
few	-	TRBV29-1	TRBJ1-2	TGCAGCGTTGAAGATCAGGGTATGGATGGCTACACCTTC	CSVEDQGMDGYTF
few	-	TRBV28	TRBJ1-5	TGTGCCAGCAGTTCGGAATTTAGCAATCAGCCCCAGCATTTT	CASSSEFSNQPQHF
-	TRBD1	TRBV19	TRBJ2-3	TGTGCCAGTAGTATGAGGGGGCGCTACACAGATACGCAGTATTTT	CASSMRGRYTDTQYF
-	-	TRBV15	TRBJ1-5	TGTGCCACCAGCAGGTATAATAGCAATCAGCCCCAGCATTTT	CATSRYNSNQPQHF
-	TRBD1	TRBV5-6	TRBJ1-5	TGTGCCAGCAGCTTAACAGGGGTACGCAATCAGCCCCAGCATTTT	CASSLTGVRNQPQHF
medium-sized	-	TRBV5-1	TRBJ1-6	TGCGCCAGCAGCCTAGGTGGCCTAACCAATTCACCCCTCCACTTT	CASSLGGLTNSPLHF
-	TRBD2	TRBV5-1	TRBJ2-3	TGCGCCAGCAAATTAGCGGGAGGAGGAACAGATACGCAGTATTTT	CASKLAGGGTDTQYF
-	-	TRBV4-3	TRBJ2-6	TGCGCCAGCAGCAATGATCCGACAGCCTCTGGGGCCAACGTCCTGACTTTC	CASSNDPTASGANVLTF
-	-	TRBV10-2	TRBJ1-2	TGCGCCACAACCCCGGAGGAGGGCTATGGCTACACCTTC	CATTPEEGYGYTF
-	-	TRBV5-1	TRBJ2-5	TGCGCCAGCAGCTTGTTTGGGGACCAAGAGACCCAGTACTTC	CASSLFGDQETQYF
once	-	TRBV5-4	TRBJ2-5	TGTGCCAGCAGGCAGATCCCGTCAGCGGAGACCCAGTACTTC	CASRQIPSAETQYF
-	-	TRBV28	TRBJ2-7	TGTGCCAGCACCTGGGGGGAGGCCCCCTACGAGCAGTACTTC	CASTWGEAPYEQYF
-	-	TRBV30	TRBJ2-7	TGTGCCCACGGGCTAGCCCATACTTACGAGCAGTACTTC	CAHGLAHTYEQYF
-	-	TRBV2	TRBJ2-7	TGTGCCAGCAGTCCTACAGGCTTCTCCTACGAGCAGTACTTC	CASSPTGFSYEQYF
-	-	TRBV5-6	TRBJ2-6	TGTGCCAGCAGCTGGACGGTTGTCTCTGGGGCCAACGTCCTGACTTTC	CASSWTVVSGANVLTF